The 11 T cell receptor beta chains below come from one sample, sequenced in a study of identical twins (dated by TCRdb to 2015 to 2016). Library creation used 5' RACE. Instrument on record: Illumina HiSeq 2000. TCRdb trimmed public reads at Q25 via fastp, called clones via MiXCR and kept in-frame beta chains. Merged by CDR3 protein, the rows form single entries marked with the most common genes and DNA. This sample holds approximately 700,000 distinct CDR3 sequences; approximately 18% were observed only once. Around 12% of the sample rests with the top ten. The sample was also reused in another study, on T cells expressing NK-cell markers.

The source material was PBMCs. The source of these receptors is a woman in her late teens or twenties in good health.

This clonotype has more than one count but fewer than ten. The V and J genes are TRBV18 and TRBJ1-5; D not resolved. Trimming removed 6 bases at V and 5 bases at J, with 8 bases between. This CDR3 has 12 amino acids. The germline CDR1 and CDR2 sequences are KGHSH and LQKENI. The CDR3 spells CASSPGYQPQHF. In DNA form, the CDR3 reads TGTGCCAGCTCCCCCGGATATCAGCCCCAGCATTTT.

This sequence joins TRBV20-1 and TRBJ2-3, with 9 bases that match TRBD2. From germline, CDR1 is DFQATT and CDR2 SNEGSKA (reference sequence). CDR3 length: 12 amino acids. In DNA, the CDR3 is TGCGCGGGGGGGGGCTCAGGAGATACGCAGTATTTT. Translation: CAGGGSGDTQYF.

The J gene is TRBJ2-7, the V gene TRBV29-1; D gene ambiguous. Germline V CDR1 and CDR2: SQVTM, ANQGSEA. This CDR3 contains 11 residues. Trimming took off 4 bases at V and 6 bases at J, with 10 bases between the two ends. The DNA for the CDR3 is TGCAGCGTTGCGTTTGGGTCCGAGCAGTACTTC. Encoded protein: CSVAFGSEQYF.

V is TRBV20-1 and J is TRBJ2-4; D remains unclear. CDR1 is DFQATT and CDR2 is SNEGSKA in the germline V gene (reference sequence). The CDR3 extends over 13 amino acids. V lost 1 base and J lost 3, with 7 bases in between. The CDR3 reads CSARAGNKNIQYF. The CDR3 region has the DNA TGCAGTGCTAGAGCTGGGAACAAAAACATTCAGTACTTC.

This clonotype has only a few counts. The CDR3, as DNA: TGTGCCAGCAGCCCCCCAGGGAGGATCGATGAGCAGTTCTTC. It yields the protein CASSPPGRIDEQFF. This chain links TRBV12-3 or TRBV12-4 with TRBJ2-1, with TRBD2 as a possible D gene (6 bases). V lost 6 bases, J lost 8 bases, and 17 bases lay in between. The CDR3 runs to 14 residues.

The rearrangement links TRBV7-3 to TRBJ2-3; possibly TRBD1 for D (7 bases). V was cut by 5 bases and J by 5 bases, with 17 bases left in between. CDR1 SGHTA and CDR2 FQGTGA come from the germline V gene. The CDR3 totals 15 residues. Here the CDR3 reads CASSKTGGGLDTQYF. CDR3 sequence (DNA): TGTGCCAGCAGCAAGACCGGAGGGGGCCTAGATACGCAGTATTTT.

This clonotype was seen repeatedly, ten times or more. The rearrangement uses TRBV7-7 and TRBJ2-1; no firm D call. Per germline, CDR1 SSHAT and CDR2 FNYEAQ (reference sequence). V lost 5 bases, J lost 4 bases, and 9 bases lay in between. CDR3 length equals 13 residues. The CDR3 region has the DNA TGTGCCAGCAGCCTTGATGCATACAATGAGCAGTTCTTC. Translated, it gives CASSLDAYNEQFF. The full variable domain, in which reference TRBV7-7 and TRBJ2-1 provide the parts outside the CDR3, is GAGVSQSPRYKVTKRGQDVTLRCDPISSHATLYWYQQALGQGPEFLTYFNYEAQPDKSGLPSDRFSAERPEGSISTLTIQRTEQRDSAMYRCASSLDAYNEQFFGPGTRLTVL.

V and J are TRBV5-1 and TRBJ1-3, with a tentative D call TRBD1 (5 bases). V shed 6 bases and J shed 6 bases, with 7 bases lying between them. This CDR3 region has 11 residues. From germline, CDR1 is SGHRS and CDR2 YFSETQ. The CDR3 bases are TGCGCCAGCAAAGGGGAAAACACCATATATTTT. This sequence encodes CASKGENTIYF.

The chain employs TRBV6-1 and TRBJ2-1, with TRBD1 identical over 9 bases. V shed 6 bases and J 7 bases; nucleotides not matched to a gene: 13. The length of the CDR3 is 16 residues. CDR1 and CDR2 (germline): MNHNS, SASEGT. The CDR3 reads CASRPPTGGGTNEQFF. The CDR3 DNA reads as TGTGCCAGCAGACCCCCCACAGGGGGCGGTACAAATGAGCAGTTCTTC.

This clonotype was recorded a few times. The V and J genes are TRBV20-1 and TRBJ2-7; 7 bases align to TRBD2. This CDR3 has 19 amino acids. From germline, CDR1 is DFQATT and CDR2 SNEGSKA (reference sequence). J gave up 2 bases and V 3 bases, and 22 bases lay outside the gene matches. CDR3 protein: CSARTGRGGTFYAPYEQYF. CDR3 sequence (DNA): TGCAGTGCTAGGACCGGTCGCGGGGGAACATTCTATGCCCCCTACGAGCAGTACTTC.

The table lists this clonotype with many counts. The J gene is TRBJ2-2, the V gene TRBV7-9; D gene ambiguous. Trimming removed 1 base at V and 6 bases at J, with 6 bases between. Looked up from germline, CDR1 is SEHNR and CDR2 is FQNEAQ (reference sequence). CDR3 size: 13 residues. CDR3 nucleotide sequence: TGTGCCAGCAGCTTAGTCACGGCCGGGGAGCTGTTTTTT. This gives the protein CASSLVTAGELFF.